This T cell receptor (beta chain) was retrieved from a study of T-cell reconstitution after alpha-beta-depleted transplantation in children. Whole-study results and caveats: Where alpha-beta T cells came from about two months after transplant was reportedly several hundred expanded graft clones. From surviving recipient T cells and thymic progenitors came the high day-60 TCRbeta diversity observed in some patients. Newly made T cells mostly supplied T-cell counts and diversity one year after transplant.

TCRbeta library preparation incorporated unique molecular identifiers. In TCRdb, the PCR reads were re-called with MiXCR into one record per CDR3 protein. The table records around 300,000 distinct CDR3 sequences, around 10% of them present only once. This clonotype has at least ten counts. Its target is unknown. Trimming cost V 6 bases and J 0 bases, with 10 bases left between them. This CDR3 has 14 amino acids. This rearrangement joins TRBV12-3 or TRBV12-4 to TRBJ2-3; D perhaps matches TRBD1 (6 bases). The source was peripheral blood, collected 180 days after TCRalphabeta/CD19-depleted stem cell transplant. This clonotype was obtained from a male patient aged 2-9 years who had a stem cell transplant for chronic granulomatous disease, so the T cells may come from the graft donor. CDR3 residues: CASRGTISTDTQYF. The CDR3, as DNA: TGTGCCAGCAGGGGGACAATTAGCACAGATACGCAGTATTTT.